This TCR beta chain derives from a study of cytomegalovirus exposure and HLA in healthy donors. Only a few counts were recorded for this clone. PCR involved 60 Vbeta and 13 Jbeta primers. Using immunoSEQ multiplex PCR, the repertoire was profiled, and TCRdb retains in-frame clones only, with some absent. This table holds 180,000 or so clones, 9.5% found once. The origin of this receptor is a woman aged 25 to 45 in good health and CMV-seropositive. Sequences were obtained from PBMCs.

CDR3 nucleotide sequence: TGTGCCAGCAGCGTAGGTTCGCTAGCGAGCACCGGGGAGCTGTTTTTT. Amino acids: CASSVGSLASTGELFF. This rearrangement joins TRBV9 to TRBJ2-2; TRBD2 is a possible D gene (6 bases). Deletions cut 0 bases from V and 4 bases from J, with 13 bases between. Germline loops: CDR1 SGDLS, CDR2 YYNGEE. The CDR3 runs to 16 residues.